This T cell receptor beta chain emerged from a study of T cell responses to AZD1222 COVID-19 vaccine. Study outcomes and limitations: Targets within unmutated variant regions were reportedly found for nearly half of spike-specific TCRs.

The germline V gene has CDR1 MDHEN and CDR2 SYDVKM. The ends lost 6 bases at V and 2 bases at J; junction bases unmatched: 14. The CDR3 runs to 17 residues. Produced via immunoSEQ multiplex PCR; TCRdb's table is partial and in-frame only. The sample yields about 110,000 clones, 88% seen once. As to this clone: The antigen remains undetermined.

V and J are TRBV28 and TRBJ2-5; 8 positions match TRBD2. The receptor comes from an adult in good health. The specimen comprised peripheral blood, sampled on day 0 of AZD1222 vaccination. The CDR3 region is CASSAYHLSGTQETQYF. In DNA form, the CDR3 reads TGTGCCAGCAGCGCCTATCACCTTAGCGGGACTCAAGAGACCCAGTACTTC. The full variable domain, in which reference TRBV28 and TRBJ2-5 provide the parts outside the CDR3, is DVKVTQSSRYLVKRTGEKVFLECVQDMDHENMFWYRQDPGLGLRLIYFSYDVKMKEKGDIPEGYSVSREKKERFSLILESASTNQTSMYLCASSAYHLSGTQETQYFGPGTRLLVL.